Reported below is one TCR beta chain. The specificity of this receptor is unknown. No quality values exist for individual bases; no much larger clone is one base distant. This specimen's time point label, per the study, means: about 28 days (+/-7) after the second vaccine dose. AZD1222 recipients with second doses at about 4 weeks or about 12 weeks were pooled, because spike-specific TCR depth and breadth did not differ between schedules. Vaccinee samples came from UK trials COV001 and COV002, including a single-blind randomized controlled phase 2/3 trial of AZD1222 (ChAdOx1 nCoV-19) in healthy adults. For TCRbeta chain sequencing, PBMC samples were collected from trial participants at day 0 and at day 28 after the second dose. The data belong to a study of T cell responses to AZD1222 COVID-19 vaccine (dated by TCRdb to about 2021). Looking at the study overall: TCR sequencing was performed for fewer than 250 trial participants, of whom about 200 were given two doses of AZD1222 and some 26 were given two doses of MenACWY control vaccine. Trial participants were enrolled by age into 18-55, 56-69 and 70-plus year subgroups, with roughly 160, 29 and 62 TCR-sequenced participants respectively.

The CDR3 regions of human TCRbeta chains were analyzed by immunosequencing. Under the source paper's analysis protocol: TCRs in the repertoires were compared against a reference library of SARS-CoV-2-specific TCRs that had been generated with the MIRA antigen-specificity platform. Breadth meant the fraction of unique TCRs that were SARS-CoV-2-associated, whereas depth meant the fraction of total T cells that were SARS-CoV-2-associated. Using the MIRA data, each spike-specific TCR was mapped to the spike region that the TCR reacts to and placed in a CD4 or CD8 class. Log10-transformed breadth and depth values were compared by one-way ANOVA with Sidak's multiple comparisons tests. The source is immuneACCESS, and TCRdb retained only in-frame sequences with V and J called. Part of the clones is not carried over; for the studies checked, unresolved V genes explain less than half of this, and the remainder is unexplained. Clone size and V and J calls were adopted from that table, with D and trimming inferred from the DNA. The sample table holds about 150,000 clones, of which around 90% were seen once. The biggest ten clones account for approximately 6.3% of the sample.

From the cysteine through the phenylalanine, the CDR3 covers 15 amino acids. The only DNA kept is the CDR3, 45 bases in frame from the first base. Trimmed from V: 1 base; trimmed from J: 1 base; junction bases lacking a gene match: 2. The germline V gene sets CDR1 to SGHTA and CDR2 to FQGNSA. Results and caveats for the whole study, not just this receptor: In the small 56-69-year group, the increase in depth fell short of significance, most likely because of low power. Participants were mostly white British, with more females than males. The authors suggested clonal diversity may have been underestimated. Vaccine-associated CD4 TCRs spanned the whole spike protein, with dominant responses in regions 160-218 and 743-854. Conclusions about previously exposed vaccinees were limited because only six AZD1222 recipients were SARS-CoV-2 seropositive at baseline. After two AZD1222 doses, both the breadth and the depth of spike-specific TCRs were significantly higher than at day 0 and than in MenACWY recipients. No day 14 peak-response samples were available, so repertoires were characterized only after the peak T cell response. Nearly half of unique spike-specific TCRs reportedly recognized epitopes outside regions mutated in the B.1.351 and B.1.1.7 variants.

This specimen was peripheral blood, taken 28 days after the second AZD1222 dose. This TCR came from an adult who received the AZD1222 COVID-19 vaccine. Recombination connected TRBV7-2 to TRBJ2-3, and 7 bases in between align with TRBD2. The nucleotide sequence is TGTGCCAGCAGCTTAGAACTAGCGCGCACAGATACGCAGTATTTT. Its product reads: CASSLELARTDTQYF.